This passage covers 11 T cell receptor beta chains from one sample sequenced in a study of T cells in Graves' hyperthyroidism and ophthalmopathy (dated by TCRdb to about 2019). The library was built by means of multiplex PCR. The data were produced on an Illumina HiSeq 2000. The TCR beta CDR3 regions were amplified from RNA transcripts. The TCR CDR3 was subjected to a first round of RT-PCR using the HTBI primer set and the Qiagen OneStep RT-PCR kit. TCRdb ran its own pipeline on the public reads, namely fastp trimming at Q25 and MiXCR clone calling, and kept in-frame beta chains. Rows merge per CDR3 protein into single entries with the most common DNA and genes. This sample gives roughly 200,000 distinct CDR3 sequences in total; roughly a sixth of them show up just once. In total, the top ten clones hold roughly 55% of the sample. The sequencing input was blood. The receptors here all came from a woman aged 50 to 60 with Graves' hyperthyroidism.

This clonotype was seen a few times. The chain employs TRBV5-1 and TRBJ2-7; D may be TRBD2 (6 bases). V dropped 0 bases and J dropped 7 bases, with 17 bases sitting between them. Germline CDR1 reads SGHRS; CDR2 reads YFSETQ. The length of the CDR3 is 15 residues. The CDR3 DNA reads TGCGCCAGCAGCTTGGCCTTAAGGACTATGAATGAGCAGTACTTC. Amino acid sequence: CASSLALRTMNEQYF.

Written as DNA, the CDR3 is TGTGCCAGCAGTTTTCTTCCCCTCTACTCTGGGGCCAACGTCCTGACTTTC. Translation: CASSFLPLYSGANVLTF. The V gene is TRBV27, the J gene TRBJ2-6; D uncertain. This CDR3 has 17 residues. V was clipped by 3 bases and J by 0 bases, with 12 bases between them. Germline V CDR1 and CDR2: MNHEY, SMNVEV (reference sequence).

The table lists this clonotype with many counts. V usage is TRBV7-2 and J usage is TRBJ2-5; D is ambiguous. Trimming took off 3 bases at V and 4 bases at J, with 6 bases between the two ends. This CDR3 contains 12 residues. Looked up from germline, CDR1 is SGHTA and CDR2 is FQGNSA. This chain's CDR3 is CASSFLLETQYF. CDR3 nucleotide sequence: TGTGCCAGCAGCTTTCTGTTAGAGACCCAGTACTTC.

The CDR3 protein is CASSYSRDRENEQYF. CDR3 nucleotide sequence: TGTGCCAGCAGTTACTCCCGGGACAGAGAAAACGAGCAGTACTTC. The rearrangement uses TRBV6-5 and TRBJ2-7; 7 nucleotides align to TRBD1. After removal of 0 bases from V and 5 bases from J, the junction contained 7 bases not matched to a gene. Per the germline V gene, CDR1 is MNHEY and CDR2 is SVGAGI. The CDR3 runs to 15 residues.

This clonotype has at least ten counts. The rearrangement joins TRBV20-1 to TRBJ2-1, with 9 bases aligning to TRBD1. Looked up from germline, CDR1 is DFQATT and CDR2 is SNEGSKA (reference sequence). The V and J ends lost 6 bases and 8 bases, in that order; junction bases with no gene match: 8. The CDR3 loop spans 13 amino acids. The CDR3: CSATGTGNDEQFF. In nucleotides, the CDR3 is TGCAGTGCCACCGGGACAGGGAACGATGAGCAGTTCTTC.

In its sample, this clonotype was seen many times. The chain carries TRBV30 and TRBJ1-1, with 7 bases matching TRBD1. The CDR3 runs to 15 residues. In germline, CDR1 is GTSNPN, CDR2 SVGIG (reference sequence). V gave up 1 base and J gave up 4 bases; unmatched junction bases: 9. CDR3 loop: CAWSASWDSGTEAFF. CDR3 DNA: TGTGCCTGGAGTGCATCTTGGGACAGTGGCACTGAAGCTTTCTTT.

This clonotype was counted ten times or more. This chain links TRBV15 with TRBJ1-5, with D hard to call. CDR3 length: 18 residues. V lost 0 bases and J 2 bases, leaving 17 bases between the germline ends. The germline gives CDR1 LNHNV, CDR2 YYDKDF (reference sequence). The CDR3 reads CATSRERVRASGNQPQHF. Here the CDR3 DNA reads TGTGCCACCAGCAGAGAGCGGGTAAGGGCATCTGGCAATCAGCCCCAGCATTTT.

Many counts were recorded for this clonotype. The chain recombines TRBV12-3 or TRBV12-4 with TRBJ2-1; 9 nucleotides match TRBD1. The V segment lost 5 bases and the J segment 5 bases; nucleotides outside the gene matches: 7. CDR3 length equals 15 residues. The CDR3 reads CASSSEGTGNNEQFF. Written as DNA, the CDR3 is TGTGCCAGCAGTAGTGAGGGGACAGGGAACAATGAGCAGTTCTTC.

The CDR3 is CSAGGFSNQPQHF. The CDR3 DNA reads TGCAGTGCGGGAGGATTTAGCAATCAGCCCCAGCATTTT. This chain joins TRBV20-1 and TRBJ1-5; no firm D call. The CDR3 contains 13 residues. Trimming shortened V by 6 bases and J by 0 bases, and 9 bases separated the two germline ends. CDR1 is DFQATT and CDR2 is SNEGSKA in the germline V gene (reference sequence).

This chain connects TRBV6-1 to TRBJ1-2; a possible D gene is TRBD1 (6 bases). The V gene lost 5 bases and the J gene lost 0 bases, with 16 bases spanning the gap. The CDR3 has 16 amino acids. In germline, CDR1 is MNHNS, CDR2 SASEGT. The CDR3 nucleotides read TGTGCCAGCAGTCGGGCGGGGGGCGGGTCTAACTATGGCTACACCTTC. Residues: CASSRAGGGSNYGYTF.

The gene calls are TRBV11-2 and TRBJ2-5, with 13 bases lining up with TRBD2. This CDR3 comprises 16 residues. V lost 6 bases and J lost 1; bases outside the gene matches: 5. The germline V gene encodes CDR1 SGHAT and CDR2 FQNNGV. The CDR3, as DNA: TGTGCCAGCAGTCGTACTAGCGGGAGGGCCCAAGAGACCCAGTACTTC. Protein sequence: CASSRTSGRAQETQYF.